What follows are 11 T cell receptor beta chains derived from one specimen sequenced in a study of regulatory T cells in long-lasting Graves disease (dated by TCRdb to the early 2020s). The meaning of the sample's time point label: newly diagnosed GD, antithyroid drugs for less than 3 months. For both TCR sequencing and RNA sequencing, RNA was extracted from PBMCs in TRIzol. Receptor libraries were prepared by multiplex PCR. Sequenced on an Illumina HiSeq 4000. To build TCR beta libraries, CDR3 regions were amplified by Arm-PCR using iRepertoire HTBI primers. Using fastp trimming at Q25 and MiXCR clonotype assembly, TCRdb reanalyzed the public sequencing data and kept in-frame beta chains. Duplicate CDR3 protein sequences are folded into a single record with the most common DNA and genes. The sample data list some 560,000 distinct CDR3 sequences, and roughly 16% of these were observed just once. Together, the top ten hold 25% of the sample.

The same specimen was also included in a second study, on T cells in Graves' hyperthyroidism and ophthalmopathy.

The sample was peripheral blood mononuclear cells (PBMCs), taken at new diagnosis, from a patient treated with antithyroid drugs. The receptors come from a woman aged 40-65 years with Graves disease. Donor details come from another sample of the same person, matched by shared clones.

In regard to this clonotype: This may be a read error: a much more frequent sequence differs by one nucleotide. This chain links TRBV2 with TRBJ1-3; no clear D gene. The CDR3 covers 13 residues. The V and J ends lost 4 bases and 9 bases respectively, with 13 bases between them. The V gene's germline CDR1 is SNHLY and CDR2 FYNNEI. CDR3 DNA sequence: TGTGCCAGCAGTGTCGTCCCAGGAGGCACCATATATTTT. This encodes CASSVVPGGTIYF.

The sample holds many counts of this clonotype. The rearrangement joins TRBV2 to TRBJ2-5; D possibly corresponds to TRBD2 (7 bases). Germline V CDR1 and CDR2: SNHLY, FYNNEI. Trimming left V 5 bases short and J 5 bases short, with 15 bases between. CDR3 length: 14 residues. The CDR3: CASSTGGPPETQYF. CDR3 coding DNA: TGTGCCAGCAGTACGGGGGGCCCTCCCGAGACCCAGTACTTC.

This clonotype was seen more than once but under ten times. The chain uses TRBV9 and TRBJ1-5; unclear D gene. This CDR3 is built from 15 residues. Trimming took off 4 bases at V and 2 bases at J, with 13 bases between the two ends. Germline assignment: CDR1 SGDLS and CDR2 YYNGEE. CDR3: CASSPSALGNQPQHF. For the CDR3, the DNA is TGTGCCAGCAGCCCCTCGGCCCTAGGCAATCAGCCCCAGCATTTT.

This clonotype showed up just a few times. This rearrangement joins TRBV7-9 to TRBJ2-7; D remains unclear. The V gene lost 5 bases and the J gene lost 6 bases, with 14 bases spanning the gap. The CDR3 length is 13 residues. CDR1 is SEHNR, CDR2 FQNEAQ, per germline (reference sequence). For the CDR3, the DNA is TGTGCCAGCAGCCTTAGGACCGTGGGCGAGCAGTACTTC. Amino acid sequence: CASSLRTVGEQYF.

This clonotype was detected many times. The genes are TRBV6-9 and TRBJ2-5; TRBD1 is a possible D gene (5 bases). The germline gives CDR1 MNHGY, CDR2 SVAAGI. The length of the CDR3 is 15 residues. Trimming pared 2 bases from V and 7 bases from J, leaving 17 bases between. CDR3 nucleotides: TGTGCCAGCAGTTATAATCAGGGAACCATCGCGACCCAGTACTTC. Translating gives CASSYNQGTIATQYF.

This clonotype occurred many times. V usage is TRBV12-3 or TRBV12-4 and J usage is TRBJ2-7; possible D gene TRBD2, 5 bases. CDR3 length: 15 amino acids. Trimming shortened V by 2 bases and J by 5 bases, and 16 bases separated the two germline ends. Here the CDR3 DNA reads TGTGCCAGCAGTTTATGGCTAGAGGGATCCCACGAGCAGTACTTC. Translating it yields CASSLWLEGSHEQYF.

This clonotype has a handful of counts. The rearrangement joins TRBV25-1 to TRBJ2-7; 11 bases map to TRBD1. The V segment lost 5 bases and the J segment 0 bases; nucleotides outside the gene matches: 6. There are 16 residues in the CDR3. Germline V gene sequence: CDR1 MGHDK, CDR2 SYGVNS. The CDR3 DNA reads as TGTGCCAGCAGTCCCTGGACAGGGGGCAACTCCTACGAGCAGTACTTC. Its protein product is CASSPWTGGNSYEQYF.

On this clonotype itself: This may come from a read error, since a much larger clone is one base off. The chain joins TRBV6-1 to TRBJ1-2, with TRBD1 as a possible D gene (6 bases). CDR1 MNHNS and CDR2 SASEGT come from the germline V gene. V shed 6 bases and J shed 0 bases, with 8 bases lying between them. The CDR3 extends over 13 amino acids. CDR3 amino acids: CASRAGANYGYTF. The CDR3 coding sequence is TGTGCCAGCAGAGCAGGGGCTAACTATGGCTACACCTTC.

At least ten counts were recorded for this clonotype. The CDR3 here is CSARAGEAKAFF. The CDR3 DNA follows: TGCAGTGCTAGAGCAGGGGAGGCTAAAGCTTTCTTT. The V and J genes are TRBV20-1 and TRBJ1-1, with a tentative D call TRBD1 (6 bases). V lost 1 base and J lost 9, with 12 bases in between. Germline assignment: CDR1 DFQATT and CDR2 SNEGSKA (reference sequence). The CDR3 runs 12 residues.

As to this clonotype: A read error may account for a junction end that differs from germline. This CDR3 is CASSSGTSNTEALF. DNA of the CDR3: TGTGCCAGCAGCTCCGGGACATCGAACACTGAAGCTCTCTTT. The chain carries TRBV5-6 and TRBJ1-1; D may be TRBD1 (6 bases). CDR1 and CDR2 (germline): SGHDT, YYEEEE. The CDR3 has 14 amino acids.

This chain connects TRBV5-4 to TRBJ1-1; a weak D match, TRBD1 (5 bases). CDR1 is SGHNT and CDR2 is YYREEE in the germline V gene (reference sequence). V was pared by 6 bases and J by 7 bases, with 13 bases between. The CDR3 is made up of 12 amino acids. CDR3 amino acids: CASISGTNEAFF. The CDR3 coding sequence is TGTGCCAGCATCTCCGGGACTAATGAAGCTTTCTTT.